This T cell receptor beta chain comes out of a study of T cells in Graves' hyperthyroidism and ophthalmopathy. General study findings and limits: Through a model of 13 V-J features, ophthalmopathy was separated from stable hyperthyroidism.

The investigators amplified TCR beta CDR3 regions from RNA transcripts. HTBI primers were the set used in a first-round RT-PCR of the TCR CDR3. TCRdb re-called the multiplex PCR reads through MiXCR, storing one row per CDR3 protein. The profile shows about 560,000 distinct CDR3 sequences, about half of them singletons. The patients, who ranged from 18 to 65 in age, presented with newly diagnosed hyperthyroidism lasting under 2 months. Researchers barred patients who had uncontrolled infection, other autoimmune disease, pregnancy or lactation. Each diagnosis was grounded in clinical symptoms, serum thyroxine and TRAb, thyroid ultrasound, and orbital computed tomography. Remarks on this clonotype: Its antigen remains unknown.

Germline lookup yields CDR1 SNHLY and CDR2 FYNNEI. CDR3 size: 12 residues. V was cut by 9 bases and J by 5 bases, with 13 bases left in between. The clonotype originates from a woman between 18 and 29 years old with Graves' hyperthyroidism. Sequenced input: peripheral blood or thyroid tissue (not recorded which). This sequence joins TRBV2 and TRBJ2-5, with no clear D. The CDR3 nucleotides read TGTGCCAGTTCTAACCCGAGCGAGACCCAGTACTTC. It specifies CASSNPSETQYF.